Shown below are 19 T cell receptor beta chains from a single sample sequenced in a study of T-cell reconstitution after alpha-beta-depleted transplantation in children. Molecular barcoding with unique molecular identifiers was used for the TCRbeta library. From the PCR reads, TCRdb called clonotypes with MiXCR, one entry per CDR3 protein. The table lists 670,000 or so distinct CDR3 sequences, 13% of them singletons. The sample in question was PBMCs, obtained before TCRalphabeta/CD19-depleted stem cell transplant. All receptors come from a girl aged 2 to 9 with congenital amegakaryocytic thrombocytopenia, due to receive a stem cell transplant.

This clonotype showed up many times. V is TRBV28 and J is TRBJ1-2; perhaps TRBD1 as D (5 bases). The V end was cut by 3 bases, the J end by 3 bases, with 11 bases between. Germline loops: CDR1 MDHEN, CDR2 SYDVKM. The CDR3 has 14 residues. The CDR3 protein is CASSLTGTYYGYTF. In DNA form, the CDR3 reads TGTGCCAGCAGTTTGACCGGGACCTACTATGGCTACACCTTC.

This clonotype was recorded at least ten times. CDR3 sequence: CATSRSPYQNNEQFF. CDR3 bases: TGTGCCACCAGCAGAAGCCCCTACCAAAACAATGAGCAGTTCTTC. The J gene is TRBJ2-1, the V gene TRBV15; D not resolved. Trimming took 2 bases from V and 5 from J, leaving 13 bases between them. The CDR3 length is 15 residues. Germline loops: CDR1 LNHNV, CDR2 YYDKDF (reference sequence).

The chain has TRBV18 and TRBJ2-7; D gene ambiguous. This CDR3 has 16 residues. Germline V CDR1 and CDR2: KGHSH, LQKENI. Trimming cost V 0 bases and J 5 bases, with 17 bases left between them. The CDR3 loop is CASSPPTEHGYHEQYF. The CDR3 DNA reads as TGTGCCAGCTCACCACCGACGGAACATGGGTATCACGAGCAGTACTTC.

This clonotype was counted a few times. V and J are TRBV4-2 and TRBJ1-6; D possibly corresponds to TRBD1 (6 bases). The CDR3 has 17 residues. Germline V CDR1 and CDR2: LGHNA, YNFKEQ. V gave up 4 bases and J gave up 0 bases, with 13 bases separating them. The CDR3 reads CASSRTVTLSYNSPLHF. The CDR3 nucleotides read TGTGCCAGCAGCCGGACAGTGACCCTCTCCTATAATTCACCCCTCCACTTT.

This clonotype was counted at least ten times. The chain has TRBV9 and TRBJ2-1; D assignment may be TRBD1 or TRBD2 (5 bases each). Trimming removed 3 bases from V and 7 bases from J, with 23 bases in between. This CDR3 is built from 17 residues. Germline CDR1 reads SGDLS; CDR2 reads YYNGEE. CDR3 in DNA: TGTGCCAGCAGCGGGGGGACGGGCAGTTTGCCGCCGAATGAGCAGTTCTTC. The encoded protein is CASSGGTGSLPPNEQFF.

This clonotype showed up many times. This sequence joins TRBV5-1 and TRBJ2-7; D not resolved. This CDR3 has 13 residues. Between the trimmed V and J ends, which lost 2 bases and 0 bases, there was a span of 6 bases. Germline lookup yields CDR1 SGHRS and CDR2 YFSETQ. The CDR3 is CASSFADSYEQYF. The CDR3 DNA follows: TGCGCCAGCAGCTTTGCAGACTCCTACGAGCAGTACTTC.

The CDR3 bases are TGCGCCAGCAGCTCCGGGACTCACAACAATGAGCAGTTCTTC. Translation: CASSSGTHNNEQFF. The rearrangement joins TRBV5-1 to TRBJ2-1, with D maybe TRBD2 (6 bases). The CDR3 totals 14 residues. Germline-derived CDR1 and CDR2 are SGHRS and YFSETQ. Trimming removed 3 bases from V and 5 bases from J, with 12 bases in between.

This clonotype was found a few times. The V call is TRBV7-8, the J call TRBJ2-2, with 9 bases lining up with TRBD2. This CDR3 has 14 amino acids. Germline V lookup: CDR1 SGHVS, CDR2 FQNEAQ. V trimming: 6 bases; J trimming: 6 bases; junction bases outside the gene matches: 5. CDR3 coding DNA: TGTGCCAGCAGACGGACTAGCGAGCCCGGGGAGCTGTTTTTT. Its protein product is CASRRTSEPGELFF.

This clonotype was detected only a few times. This chain joins TRBV2 and TRBJ2-5; TRBD2 agrees at 10 bases. The CDR3 runs 14 residues. CDR1 and CDR2 from the germline V gene are SNHLY and FYNNEI. J lost 4 bases, V lost 5 bases, and 4 bases had no gene match. This CDR3 reads CASSPSGRGETQYF. The CDR3 region has the DNA TGTGCCAGCAGTCCGAGCGGGAGGGGAGAGACCCAGTACTTC. The entire variable domain, with the rest obtained from reference TRBV2 and TRBJ2-5, is as follows: EPEVTQTPSHQVTQMGQEVILRCVPISNHLYFYWYRQILGQKVEFLVSFYNNEISEKSEIFDDQFSVERPDGSNFTLKIRSTKLEDSAMYFCASSPSGRGETQYFGPGTRLLVL.

This clonotype came up a few times. The chain is built from TRBV15 and TRBJ2-3, with 11 positions matching TRBD2. Per germline, CDR1 LNHNV and CDR2 YYDKDF (reference sequence). There are 14 residues in the CDR3. With V trimmed by 8 bases and J by 4 bases, 5 bases remained unmatched. The CDR3 nucleotides are TGTGCCACCCAACCGGGACTAGCGGCAGATACGCAGTATTTT. Translation gives CATQPGLAADTQYF.

This clonotype was seen repeatedly, ten times or more. V gene TRBV29-1 combines with J gene TRBJ2-7; no reliable D call. CDR3 length: 13 amino acids. V lost 6 bases and J 0 bases, leaving 12 bases between the germline ends. Germline-derived CDR1 and CDR2 are SQVTM and ANQGSEA. This CDR3 is CSVFVASSYEQYF. The CDR3 DNA reads TGCAGCGTGTTTGTAGCAAGCTCCTACGAGCAGTACTTC.

This clonotype appeared many times. This sequence joins TRBV7-6 and TRBJ2-7; 8 positions agree with TRBD2. The germline V gene encodes CDR1 SGHVS and CDR2 FNYEAQ. V was clipped by 5 bases and J by 0 bases; unmatched bases: 3. This CDR3 has 14 amino acids. The CDR3 loop reads CASSNSGNSYEQYF. Written as DNA, the CDR3 is TGTGCCAGCAGCAATAGCGGGAACTCCTACGAGCAGTACTTC.

This clonotype showed up just a few times. The genes are TRBV12-3 or TRBV12-4 and TRBJ2-7, with 9 positions matching TRBD1. CDR3 length equals 13 residues. The V and J ends lost 8 bases and 6 bases, in that order; junction bases with no gene match: 8. CDR3 in amino acids: CASALTGGGEQYF. CDR3 DNA: TGTGCCAGCGCCTTAACAGGGGGCGGCGAGCAGTACTTC.

The V gene is TRBV29-1, the J gene TRBJ1-2, with D hard to call. The germline CDR1 and CDR2 sequences are SQVTM and ANQGSEA. This CDR3 region has 11 residues. V shed 6 bases and J shed 9 bases, with 14 bases lying between them. The CDR3 DNA follows: TGCAGCGTCCGGACCTCCGGGCGCTACACCTTC. Amino acids: CSVRTSGRYTF. Complete variable domain (other parts from reference TRBV29-1 and TRBJ1-2): SAVISQKPSRDICQRGTSLTIQCQVDSQVTMMFWYRQQPGQSLTLIATANQGSEATYESGFVIDKFPISRPNLTFSTLTVSNMSPEDSSIYLCSVRTSGRYTFGSGTRLTVV.

As concerns this clonotype: This may arise from a read error, as a much more abundant clone is one base away. The genes are TRBV29-1 and TRBJ2-1; 10 bases align to TRBD2. This CDR3 has 15 amino acids. The germline gives CDR1 SQVTM, CDR2 ANQGSEA. Losses at the gene ends were 6 bases for V and 8 bases for J; bases not matched to a gene: 13. CDR3 sequence reads: CSVDAAGGPVDEQFF. In DNA, the CDR3 is TGCAGCGTAGATGCAGCGGGAGGGCCGGTTGATGAGCAGTTCTTC.

About this clonotype itself: The germline gene is not matched at one end of the junction; a read error may be the cause. This chain uses TRBV7-8 with TRBJ2-2, with D maybe TRBD1 (5 bases). The CDR3 totals 14 residues. CDR1 and CDR2 from the germline V gene are SGHVS and FQNEAQ. The CDR3 DNA follows: TGTGCCAGCAGCGTCAGGGTGACCACCAGGGAGCTGTTTTTT. Translation: CASSVRVTTRELFF.

CDR3 nucleotide sequence: TGTGCCAGCAGTTTCGGCCTAGAAGCGGATACGCAGTATTTT. Translation gives CASSFGLEADTQYF. The chain carries TRBV12-3 or TRBV12-4 and TRBJ2-3; D gene ambiguous. This CDR3 region has 14 residues. With 3 bases removed from V and 6 bases from J, the gap between germline ends came to 13 bases.

The chain carries TRBV12-3 or TRBV12-4 and TRBJ2-3, with TRBD1 matching 7 bases. This CDR3 comprises 14 residues. With V trimmed by 6 bases and J by 6 bases, 9 bases remained unmatched. The CDR3 bases are TGTGCCAGCAGAGAGGGGGCCACGACGGATACGCAGTATTTT. Translating it yields CASREGATTDTQYF.

This clonotype was recorded many times. The chain employs TRBV28 and TRBJ2-7; TRBD2 matches 12 bases. The V gene end was trimmed by 2 bases and the J gene end by 0 bases; junction bases not matched to a gene: 8. Germline V CDR1 and CDR2: MDHEN, SYDVKM. The CDR3 has 18 amino acids. The CDR3 is CASSLGGLAGLSSYEQYF. CDR3 sequence (DNA): TGTGCCAGCAGTTTAGGGGGACTAGCGGGTTTGAGCTCCTACGAGCAGTACTTC. Variable domain in full (rest from reference TRBV28 and TRBJ2-7): DVKVTQSSRYLVKRTGEKVFLECVQDMDHENMFWYRQDPGLGLRLIYFSYDVKMKEKGDIPEGYSVSREKKERFSLILESASTNQTSMYLCASSLGGLAGLSSYEQYFGPGTRLTVT.